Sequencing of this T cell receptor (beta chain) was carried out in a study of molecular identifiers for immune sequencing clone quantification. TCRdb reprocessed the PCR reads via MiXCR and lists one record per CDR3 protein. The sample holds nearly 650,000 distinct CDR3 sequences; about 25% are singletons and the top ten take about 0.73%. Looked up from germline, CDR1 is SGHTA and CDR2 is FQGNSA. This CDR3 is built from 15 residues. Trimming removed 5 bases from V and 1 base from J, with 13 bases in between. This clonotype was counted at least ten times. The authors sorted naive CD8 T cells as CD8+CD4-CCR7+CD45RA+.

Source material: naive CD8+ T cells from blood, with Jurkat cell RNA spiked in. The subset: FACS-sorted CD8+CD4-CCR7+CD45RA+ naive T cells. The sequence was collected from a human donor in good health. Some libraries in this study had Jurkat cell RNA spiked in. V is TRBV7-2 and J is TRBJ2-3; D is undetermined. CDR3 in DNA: TGTGCCAGCAGCCTCACGGAGATTGGCACAGATACGCAGTATTTT. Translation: CASSLTEIGTDTQYF.